This T cell receptor beta chain is drawn from a study of blood T cells in healthy people across ages. Primed by a sample-barcoded 5' primer and a J-beta primer mix, a second PCR proceeded for about 7 to 12 cycles. A single record per CDR3 protein comes from TCRdb applying MiXCR to the 5' RACE reads. The table lists 700,000 to 850,000 distinct CDR3 sequences, approximately 35% of them singletons, with over 10% in the top ten. J lost 3 bases, V lost 4 bases, and 27 bases had no gene match. This CDR3 has 23 amino acids. CDR1 is SGHAT and CDR2 is FQNNGV in the germline V gene. General study points: No one knew whether donors had CMV, which possibly confounded expanded clonotype changes.

With respect to this clonotype: Its antigen remains unknown.

The source is a man younger than 30 in good health. The chain joins TRBV11-2 to TRBJ1-5; 10 nucleotides match TRBD1. Sequencing was done on a sample of blood. CDR3 in DNA: TGTGCCAGCAGCTCCTCTTTGTTTGGAGCGGACAGGGGGACGATAGGTGACAATCAGCCCCAGCATTTT. Encoded protein: CASSSSLFGADRGTIGDNQPQHF.